What follows is one TCR beta chain and its context. The time point denotes: persistent/refractory GD, antithyroid drugs over 5 years with positive TRAb. Preparation of the TCR library used RNA extracted from PBMCs. The sample is drawn from a study of regulatory T cells in long-lasting Graves disease. Study at large: Persistent cases were those of Graves' disease that involved over 5 years of antithyroid drugs with positive TSH receptor antibodies.

Arm-PCR of CDR3 regions with iRepertoire HTBI primers generated TCR beta libraries. Using its own MiXCR run on the multiplex PCR reads, TCRdb lists one record per CDR3 protein. The sample lists roughly 500,000 distinct CDR3 sequences; less than 25% were seen once. Per germline, CDR1 LNHDA and CDR2 SQIVND (reference sequence). The CDR3 runs 14 residues. Trimming took 3 bases from V and 5 from J, leaving 14 bases between them. The V and J genes are TRBV19 and TRBJ2-7; D possibly uses TRBD1 or TRBD2 (6 bases each). The receptor was isolated from a female donor with Graves disease. The starting material was peripheral blood mononuclear cells (PBMCs), obtained when the disease was refractory, from a patient treated with antithyroid drugs. CDR3 sequence: CASSIIGGDDEQYF. As DNA, the CDR3 is TGTGCCAGTAGTATTATCGGGGGCGACGACGAGCAGTACTTC.